This T cell receptor (beta chain) was recorded in a study of T-cell memory formation after mild COVID-19. Study background: Largely, TCR clusters stayed within a single donor. General study results and limits: Mainly CM and EM harbored the contracting CD4+ clones; mainly EMRA harbored the CD8+ ones.

Constant-segment primers served in 5'RACE that generated TCR alpha and TCR beta cDNA libraries bearing sample barcodes and UMIs. One entry per CDR3 protein results from TCRdb running MiXCR on the 5' RACE reads. This repertoire shows 29,000 or so distinct CDR3 sequences, 15% to 20% found once; its top ten account for over 1.1%. Looked up from germline, CDR1 is KGHSH and CDR2 is LQKENI. The CDR3 has 15 residues. With 2 bases removed from V and 8 bases from J, the gap between germline ends came to 15 bases. This clonotype has at least ten counts. What it binds is unknown. Specimen: PBMCs or a T cell subset sorted from them (not recorded which). This clonotype originated in an adult who had mild COVID-19 (a few samples of this study predate the infection). Cell type and time point are not known. The chain links TRBV18 to TRBJ1-4; perhaps TRBD1 as D (5 bases). DNA of the CDR3: TGTGCCAGCTCACCAACCAATGGGGGTTACGAAAAACTGTTTTTT. Translated, it gives CASSPTNGGYEKLFF.